This T cell receptor beta chain was captured by sequencing in a study of cytomegalovirus exposure and HLA in healthy donors. Overall study findings and caveats: Productive status was seen about 87% or about 30% of the time for most TCR beta V segments in an earlier analysis.

This clone was seen more than once but under ten times. Its specificity is not known. The CDR3 is made up of 17 amino acids. The V segment lost 1 base and the J segment 2 bases; nucleotides outside the gene matches: 6. Germline V gives CDR1 MGHRA, CDR2 YSYEKL. PCR employed 60 Vbeta and 13 Jbeta primers. The data were produced by immunoSEQ multiplex PCR, yet TCRdb's version contains in-frame clones alone and is incomplete. The data hold around 150,000 clones, with roughly four fifths observed a single time. The specimen was PBMCs. The clonotype comes from a man aged 40-49 years in good health and CMV-seronegative. V and J are TRBV4-1 and TRBJ2-1; TRBD1 matches 9 bases. The CDR3 region is CASSQGGDRATYNEQFF. The CDR3, as DNA: TGCGCCAGCAGCCAAGGTGGGGACAGGGCCACCTACAATGAGCAGTTCTTC.